Reported below is one TCR beta chain. The data stem from a study of cytomegalovirus exposure and HLA in healthy donors. CDR1 SGHAT and CDR2 FQNNGV come from the germline V gene. This CDR3 region has 13 residues. The V gene lost 4 bases and the J gene lost 0 bases, with 6 bases spanning the gap. Vbeta (60) and Jbeta (13) primers were used in the PCR. Repertoires were generated with immunoSEQ multiplex PCR, while TCRdb's copy carries only in-frame clones and drops some. The sample totals approximately 40,000 clones. The rearrangement joins TRBV11-2 to TRBJ1-1; no definite D call. This clonotype originated in a woman in her 30s in good health and CMV-seronegative. Sequenced sample: PBMCs. CDR3 sequence (DNA): TGTGCCAGCAGCTCAATCATGAACACTGAAGCTTTCTTT. It yields the protein CASSSIMNTEAFF.